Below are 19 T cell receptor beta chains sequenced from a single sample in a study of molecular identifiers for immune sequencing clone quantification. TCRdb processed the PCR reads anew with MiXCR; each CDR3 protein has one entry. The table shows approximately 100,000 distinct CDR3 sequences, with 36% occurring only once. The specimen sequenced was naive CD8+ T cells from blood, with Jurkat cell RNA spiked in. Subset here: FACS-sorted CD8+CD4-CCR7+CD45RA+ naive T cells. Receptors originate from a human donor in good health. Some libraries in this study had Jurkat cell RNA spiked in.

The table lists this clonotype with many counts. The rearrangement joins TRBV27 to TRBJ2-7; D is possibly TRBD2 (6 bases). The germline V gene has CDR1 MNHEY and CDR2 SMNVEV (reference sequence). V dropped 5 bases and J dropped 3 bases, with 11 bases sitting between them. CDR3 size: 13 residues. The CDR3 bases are TGTGCCAGCAGTCCCGGGGGAGTCTACGAGCAGTACTTC. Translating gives CASSPGGVYEQYF.

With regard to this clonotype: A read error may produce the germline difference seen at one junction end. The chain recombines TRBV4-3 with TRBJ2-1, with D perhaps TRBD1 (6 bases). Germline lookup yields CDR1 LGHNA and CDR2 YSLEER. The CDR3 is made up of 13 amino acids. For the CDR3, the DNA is TGCGCCGGCAGCCACCATACAGGGTATGAGCAGTTCTTC. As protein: CAGSHHTGYEQFF.

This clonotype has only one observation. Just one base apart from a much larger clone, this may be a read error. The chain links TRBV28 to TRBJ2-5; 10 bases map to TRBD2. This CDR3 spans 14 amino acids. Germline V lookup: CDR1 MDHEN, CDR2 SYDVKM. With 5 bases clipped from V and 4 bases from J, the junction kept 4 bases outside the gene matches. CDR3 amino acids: CASSMVAGGETQYF. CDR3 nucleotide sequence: TGTGCCAGCAGTATGGTAGCGGGAGGAGAGACCCAGTACTTC. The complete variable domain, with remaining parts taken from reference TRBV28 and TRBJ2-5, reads DVKVTQSSRYLVKRTGEKVFLECVQDMDHENMFWYRQDPGLGLRLIYFSYDVKMKEKGDIPEGYSVSREKKERFSLILESASTNQTSMYLCASSMVAGGETQYFGPGTRLLVL.

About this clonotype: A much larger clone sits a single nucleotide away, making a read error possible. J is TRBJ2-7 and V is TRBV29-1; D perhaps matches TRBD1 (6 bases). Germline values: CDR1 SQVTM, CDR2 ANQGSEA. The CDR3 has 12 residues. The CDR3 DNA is TGCGGCGTAGCCCCGGACAGCTACGAGCAGTACTTC. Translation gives CGVAPDSYEQYF.

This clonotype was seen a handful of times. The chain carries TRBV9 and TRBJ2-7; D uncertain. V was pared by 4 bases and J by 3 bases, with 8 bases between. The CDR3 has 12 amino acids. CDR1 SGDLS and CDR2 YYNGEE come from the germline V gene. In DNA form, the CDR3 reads TGTGCCAGCAGCCGGAACAACTACGAGCAGTACTTC. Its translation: CASSRNNYEQYF.

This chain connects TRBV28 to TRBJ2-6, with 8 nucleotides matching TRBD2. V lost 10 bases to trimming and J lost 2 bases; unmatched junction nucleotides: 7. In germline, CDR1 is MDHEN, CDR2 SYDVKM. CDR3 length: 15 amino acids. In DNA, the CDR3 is TGTGCCACCCGGGGGGGGGCCACTGGGGCCAACGTCCTGACTTTC. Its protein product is CATRGGATGANVLTF.

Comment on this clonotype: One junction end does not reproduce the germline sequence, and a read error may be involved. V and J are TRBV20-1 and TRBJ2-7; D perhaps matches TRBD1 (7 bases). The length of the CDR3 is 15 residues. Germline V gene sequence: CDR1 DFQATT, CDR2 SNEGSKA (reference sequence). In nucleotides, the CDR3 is TGCAGTGCCTACCTTCGCGACAGGGACTTAGACGAGCAGTCCTTC. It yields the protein CSAYLRDRDLDEQSF.

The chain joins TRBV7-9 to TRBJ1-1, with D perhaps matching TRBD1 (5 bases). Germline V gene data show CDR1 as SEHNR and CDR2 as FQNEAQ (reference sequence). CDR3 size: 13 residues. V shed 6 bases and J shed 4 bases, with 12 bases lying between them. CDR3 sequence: CASRDTASTEAFF. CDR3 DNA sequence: TGTGCCAGCAGGGACACGGCGAGCACTGAAGCTTTCTTT.

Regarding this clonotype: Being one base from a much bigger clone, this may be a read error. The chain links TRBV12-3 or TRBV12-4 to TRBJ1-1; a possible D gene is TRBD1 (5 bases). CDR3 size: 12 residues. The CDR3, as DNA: TGTGCCAGCAGGGGACTCAACACTGGAGCTTTCTTT. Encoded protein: CASRGLNTGAFF.

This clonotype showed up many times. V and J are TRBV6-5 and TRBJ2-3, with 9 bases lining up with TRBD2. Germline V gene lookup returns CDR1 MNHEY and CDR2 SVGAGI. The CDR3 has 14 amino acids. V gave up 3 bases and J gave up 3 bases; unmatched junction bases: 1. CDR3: CASSYAGGTDTQYF. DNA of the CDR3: TGTGCCAGCAGTTATGCGGGAGGGACAGATACGCAGTATTTT.

The CDR3 spells CASSPGTGITGELFF. DNA for the CDR3: TGTGCCAGCAGTCCTGGGACAGGGATCACCGGGGAGCTGTTTTTT. The chain carries TRBV27 and TRBJ2-2; 9 bases match TRBD1. The J segment lost 4 bases and the V segment lost 5 bases, leaving 5 bases of the junction unmatched. The CDR3 is made up of 15 amino acids. Germline V gene data show CDR1 as MNHEY and CDR2 as SMNVEV (reference sequence).

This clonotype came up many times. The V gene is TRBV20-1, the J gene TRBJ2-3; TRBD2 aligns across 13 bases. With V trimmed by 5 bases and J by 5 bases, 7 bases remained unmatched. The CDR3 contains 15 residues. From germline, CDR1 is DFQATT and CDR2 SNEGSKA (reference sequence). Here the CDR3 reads CSASRTSGRLDTQYF. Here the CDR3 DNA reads TGCAGTGCTTCTAGGACTAGCGGGAGATTAGATACGCAGTATTTT.

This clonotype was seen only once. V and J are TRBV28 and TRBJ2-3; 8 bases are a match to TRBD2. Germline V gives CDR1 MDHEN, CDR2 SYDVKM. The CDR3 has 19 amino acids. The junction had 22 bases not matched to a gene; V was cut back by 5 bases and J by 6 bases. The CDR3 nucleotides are TGTGCCAGCAGTCCCACCAGCTTAGGAGCGGGAGTTGGTTGTGATACGCAGTATTTT. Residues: CASSPTSLGAGVGCDTQYF.

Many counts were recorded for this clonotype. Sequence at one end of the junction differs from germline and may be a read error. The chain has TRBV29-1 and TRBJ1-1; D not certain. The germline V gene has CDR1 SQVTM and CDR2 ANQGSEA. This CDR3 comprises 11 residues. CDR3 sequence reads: CSAELGPEAFF. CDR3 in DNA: TGCAGCGCTGAATTGGGTCCTGAAGCTTTCTTT. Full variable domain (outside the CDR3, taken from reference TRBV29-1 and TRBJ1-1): SAVISQKPSRDICQRGTSLTIQCQVDSQVTMMFWYRQQPGQSLTLIATANQGSEATYESGFVIDKFPISRPNLTFSTLTVSNMSPEDSSIYLCSAELGPEAFFGQGTRLTVV.

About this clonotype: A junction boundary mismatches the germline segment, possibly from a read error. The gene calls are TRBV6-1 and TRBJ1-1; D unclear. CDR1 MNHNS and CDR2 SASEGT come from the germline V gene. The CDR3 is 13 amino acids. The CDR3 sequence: CACSEDPITEAFF. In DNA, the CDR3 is TGTGCCTGCAGTGAAGACCCCATAACTGAAGCTTTCTTT.

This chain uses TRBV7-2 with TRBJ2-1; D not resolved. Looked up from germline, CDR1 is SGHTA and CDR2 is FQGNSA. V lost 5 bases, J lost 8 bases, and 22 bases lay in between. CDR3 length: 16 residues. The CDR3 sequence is CASSRYRAPVPDEQFF. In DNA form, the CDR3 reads TGTGCCAGCAGCAGATACCGGGCCCCCGTTCCGGATGAGCAGTTCTTC.

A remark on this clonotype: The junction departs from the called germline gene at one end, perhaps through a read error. CDR3: CASSEGDRAYEQNF. The CDR3 coding sequence is TGTGCCAGCAGTGAGGGGGACAGAGCCTACGAGCAGAACTTC. This chain connects TRBV27 to TRBJ2-7; 7 bases line up with TRBD1. This CDR3 has 14 residues. Germline values: CDR1 MNHEY, CDR2 SMNVEV (reference sequence).

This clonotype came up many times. The CDR3 region has the DNA TGTGCCAGCAGCTCGAGCGGGAGTGTCATTGAGCAGTTCTTC. Protein: CASSSSGSVIEQFF. The chain uses TRBV11-2 and TRBJ2-1; 8 nucleotides match TRBD2. Germline V gene data show CDR1 as SGHAT and CDR2 as FQNNGV. The CDR3 runs 14 residues. The V gene end was trimmed by 4 bases and the J gene end by 9 bases; junction bases not matched to a gene: 8. Full variable domain (outside the CDR3, taken from reference TRBV11-2 and TRBJ2-1): EAGVAQSPRYKIIEKRQSVAFWCNPISGHATLYWYQQILGQGPKLLIQFQNNGVVDDSQLPKDRFSAERLKGVDSTLKIQPAKLEDSAVYLCASSSSGSVIEQFFGPGTRLTVL.

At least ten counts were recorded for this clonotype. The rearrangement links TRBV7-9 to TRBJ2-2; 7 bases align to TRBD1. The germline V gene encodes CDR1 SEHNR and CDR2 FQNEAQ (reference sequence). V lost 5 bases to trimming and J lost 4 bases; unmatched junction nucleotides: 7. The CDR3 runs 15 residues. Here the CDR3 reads CASSPRQGTTGELFF. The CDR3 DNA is TGTGCCAGCAGCCCCCGACAGGGCACCACCGGGGAGCTGTTTTTT.